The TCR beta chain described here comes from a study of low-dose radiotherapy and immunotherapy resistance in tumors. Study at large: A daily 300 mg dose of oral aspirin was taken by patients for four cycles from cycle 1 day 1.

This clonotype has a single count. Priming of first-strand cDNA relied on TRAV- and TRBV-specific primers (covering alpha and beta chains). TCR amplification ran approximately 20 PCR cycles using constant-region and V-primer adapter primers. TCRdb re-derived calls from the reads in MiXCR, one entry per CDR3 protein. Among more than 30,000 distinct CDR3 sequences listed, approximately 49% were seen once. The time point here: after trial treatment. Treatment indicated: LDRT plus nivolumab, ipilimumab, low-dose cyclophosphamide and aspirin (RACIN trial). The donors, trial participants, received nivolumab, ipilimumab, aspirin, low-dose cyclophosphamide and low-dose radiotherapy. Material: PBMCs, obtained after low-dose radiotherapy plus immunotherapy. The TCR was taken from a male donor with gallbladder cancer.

The CDR3 DNA reads TGTGCCAGCAGCAAGCTAGCGCTATGCACAGATACGCAGTATTTT. This gives the protein CASSKLALCTDTQYF. This chain joins TRBV6-8 and TRBJ2-3; a weak D match, TRBD2 (6 bases). V gave up 6 bases and J gave up 1 base, with 14 bases separating them. The CDR3 contains 15 residues. Germline V gene sequence: CDR1 MNHGY, CDR2 SAAAGT.